What follows is one T cell receptor beta chain and its context. No cognate antigen has been identified for it. Base qualities are not recorded, but no much larger clone differs from it by a single base. This sample was included in a study of blood T cell repertoires in COVID-19 (dated by TCRdb to the early 2020s). The study in broad terms: Collaborator samples came from the United States, Italy and Spain and covered acute and convalescent phases of COVID-19. The prospective study material was composed of cDNA or gDNA derived from T cells, B-cell-depleted T cells, or PBMCs. Subjects who had been exposed to COVID-19, were actively infected with it, or had recovered from it provided the deeply sampled blood TCRbeta repertoires that made up the dataset. A freely available public database, intended as a resource for researchers studying the immune response to SARS-CoV-2, is where the repertoires were released. Samples were obtained from the ongoing ImmuneRACE study (first 160 participants) and from over a thousand subjects provided by 6 global collaborators. A de-identified subject ID, COVID-19 status, age in years and sex were almost always included in the sample metadata. HLA class I and class II types, where available, came from metadata supplied by the sample provider rather than from assay-based typing. General study outcomes and caveats: The amount of clinical and demographic metadata varied by source and participant and was provided uncurated.

TCRbeta CDR3 regions were amplified from genomic DNA by means of the immunoSEQ Assay, a bias-controlled multiplex PCR. The authors processed their data as follows. The number of nucleated cells in each sample was estimated from the amplification of reference gene primers within the assay. To quantify the absolute abundance of each unique TCRbeta CDR3 rearrangement, sequence reads were collapsed and filtered. For each sample, productive Simpson clonality was calculated by taking the square root of Simpson's diversity index across productive rearrangements. The clones in this table, taken by TCRdb from immuneACCESS, are in-frame only. Not every clone is retained; where verified, under half of the shortfall comes from an unresolved V gene, and the cause of the rest is unknown. That table furnishes V, J and clone size, whereas the DNA furnished D and trimming. For this sample there are hundreds of thousands of clones; roughly 85% appear just once. Over 1.3% of the sample is in the top ten clones.

Whole blood was collected in K2EDTA tubes by collaborating institutions according to the institutions' own protocols. Collaborator samples were shipped for TCRbeta analysis as frozen whole blood, isolated PBMCs, or DNA extracted from either sample type. V is clipped by 3 bases and J by 6 bases, and the sequence between their germline boundaries is 8 bases long. The CDR3 numbers 12 residues from cysteine through phenylalanine. Only the CDR3 portion is preserved as DNA: 36 bases, with reading frame beginning at the first base. CDR1 and CDR2 are drawn from the germline V gene (reference sequence): MNHEY, SMNVEV.

The sample consisted of peripheral blood. The chain links TRBV27 with TRBJ1-2; a tentative D call is TRBD1 (5 bases match). The sequence was collected from a woman in her twenties or thirties with active or convalescent COVID-19. The CDR3 protein sequence reads: CASSFAGDGYTF. At the DNA level, the sequence is TGTGCCAGCAGTTTCGCGGGGGATGGCTACACCTTC.